A selection of T cell receptor beta chains follows, all from one sample in a study of T cells in Graves' hyperthyroidism and ophthalmopathy. TCRdb reanalysed the multiplex PCR reads using MiXCR and keeps one entry per CDR3 protein. The data contain about 52,000 distinct CDR3 sequences, 48% of them singletons. Material for sequencing was blood. Receptor source: a woman aged 45-65 years with Graves' ophthalmopathy. Both conserved end residues are part of each CDR3. The D gene is left open where the match is weak. Clone size is given for some rows only: seen once, a few or many times, or a class if the clone is expanded.

clone size,V gene,J gene,CDR3 length,D gene,CDR3 DNA,CDR3 protein
many,TRBV19,TRBJ2-4,14,.,TGTGCCAGTAGTATGAACGTAGCCAAAAACATTCAGTACTTC,CASSMNVAKNIQYF
many,TRBV5-6,TRBJ1-2,14,.,TGTGCCAGCAGCTTGGGGCAGGGCTACTATGGCTACACCTTC,CASSLGQGYYGYTF
.,TRBV24-1,TRBJ2-1,16,TRBD2,TGTGCCACCAGTGATTCGGGACTAGCGGGAAAGAATGAGCAGTTCTTC,CATSDSGLAGKNEQFF
.,TRBV9,TRBJ2-7,13,.,TGTGCCAATACAGCACTAGTAGACTACGAGCAGTACTTC,CANTALVDYEQYF
many,TRBV5-4,TRBJ2-7,12,.,TGTGCCAGCAGCTTGTCGGTGGGCGAGCAGTACTTC,CASSLSVGEQYF
.,TRBV7-8,TRBJ1-5,15,.,TGTGCCAGCACCAAGAGGGGGGGTAGCAATCAGCTCCAGCATTTT,CASTKRGGSNQLQHF
many,TRBV7-9,TRBJ1-4,13,.,TGTGCCAGCAGCTCTTGGACCAGTGAAAAACTGTTTTTT,CASSSWTSEKLFF
.,TRBV20-1,TRBJ2-3,13,.,TGCAGTGCTAGGCTCCGTGTAGCTGATACGCAGTATTTT,CSARLRVADTQYF
many,TRBV5-4,TRBJ2-7,15,.,TGTGCCAGCAGCCGCGCGGTAGGGATGGTCTACGAGCAGTACTTC,CASSRAVGMVYEQYF
.,TRBV5-1,TRBJ2-5,14,.,TGCGCCAGCAGCGATACACCAGGGGTTCAGCCCCAGTACTTC,CASSDTPGVQPQYF
.,TRBV7-3,TRBJ2-1,14,TRBD2,TGTGCCAGCAGCTTAATAGCGGGGATCAATGAGCAGTTCTTC,CASSLIAGINEQFF
many,TRBV5-1,TRBJ2-3,15,TRBD1,TGCGCCAGCAGCGATCGGACAGGGGACACAGATACGCAGTATTTT,CASSDRTGDTDTQYF
once,TRBV20-1,TRBJ2-7,16,TRBD2,TGCAGTGCTTCTCGGCTAGCGGGGGGTTCTTACAAGGAGCAGTACTTC,CSASRLAGGSYKEQYF
many,TRBV7-9,TRBJ1-2,13,.,TGTGCCACCCCGTCCGGGGGGAACTATGGCTACACCTTC,CATPSGGNYGYTF
.,TRBV20-1,TRBJ2-7,12,TRBD1,TGCAGTGCTATACAGGGGACAGACGAGCAGTACTTC,CSAIQGTDEQYF
many,TRBV7-3,TRBJ1-2,15,.,TGTGCCAGCAGCAGAGGGGTAGGCGGGAACTATGGCTACACCTTC,CASSRGVGGNYGYTF
many,TRBV6-2/TRBV6-3,TRBJ2-1,17,TRBD2,TGTGCCAGCAGCTACGACCCGGGACTAGCGGTAGTGAATGAGCAGTTCTTC,CASSYDPGLAVVNEQFF
.,TRBV7-9,TRBJ2-1,18,TRBD2,TGTGCCAGCAGCCTAACTAGCGGGAGGGCCCCCTCCTACAATGAGCAGTTCTTC,CASSLTSGRAPSYNEQFF
many,TRBV20-1,TRBJ1-5,13,.,TGCAGTGCACCCGTCAGTGGCAATCAGCCCCAGCATTTT,CSAPVSGNQPQHF
.,TRBV19,TRBJ2-3,17,TRBD2,TGTGCCAGTAGTACAGGACTAGCGGGGGACAGGACAGATACGCAGTATTTT,CASSTGLAGDRTDTQYF
.,TRBV5-1,TRBJ2-3,16,.,TGCGCCAGCAGCTTGGGTCAAGAGCATAGCACAGATACGCAGTATTTT,CASSLGQEHSTDTQYF
many,TRBV20-1,TRBJ2-5,14,.,TGCAGTGCTAGGGGTTGGGCTCGTCAAGAGACCCAGTACTTC,CSARGWARQETQYF
.,TRBV24-1,TRBJ2-3,15,TRBD2,TGTGCCACCAGTGACCAAAGCGGGGGGGCAAATACGCAGTATTTT,CATSDQSGGANTQYF
.,TRBV10-3,TRBJ1-2,12,TRBD1,TGTGCCACCGGGACAGGTACCTATGGCTACACCTTC,CATGTGTYGYTF
many,TRBV5-6,TRBJ2-3,14,TRBD1,TGTGCCAGCGGCATGACAGGGAGTACAGATACGCAGTATTTT,CASGMTGSTDTQYF
.,TRBV20-1,TRBJ1-6,15,TRBD1,TGCAGTGCCTTTCCCGGACAGGGGGATAATTCACCCCTCCACTTT,CSAFPGQGDNSPLHF
many,TRBV20-1,TRBJ2-2,15,TRBD2,TGCAGTGCTAGTTCGGCTAGCGGAGGAACCGGGGAGCTGTTTTTT,CSASSASGGTGELFF
.,TRBV20-1,TRBJ1-5,13,TRBD1,TGCAGTGCGAACGACAGGGGACATCAGCCCCAGCATTTT,CSANDRGHQPQHF
.,TRBV25-1,TRBJ2-7,13,TRBD1,TGTGCCGCCCAGGGGGCGCGGTCCTACGAGCAGTACTTC,CAAQGARSYEQYF
.,TRBV24-1,TRBJ2-7,14,.,TGTGCCACCAGTGGGGCGGAAAGCTCCTACGAGCAGTACTTC,CATSGAESSYEQYF
.,TRBV10-3,TRBJ1-3,16,.,TGTGCCATCAGTGAGTCGACTAGGGGCTTGGGTAACACCATATATTTT,CAISESTRGLGNTIYF
.,TRBV29-1,TRBJ2-3,13,.,TGCAGCGTTGATGGGCTCCGGACAGATACGCAGTATTTT,CSVDGLRTDTQYF
.,TRBV20-1,TRBJ2-7,15,TRBD2,TGCAGTGCCTCCGGGACTAGCGTAGAAGCCTACGAGCAGTACTTC,CSASGTSVEAYEQYF
few,TRBV30,TRBJ1-5,14,TRBD1,TGTGCCTGGAATTTAGGGACAGTCGATCAGCCCCAGCATTTT,CAWNLGTVDQPQHF
.,TRBV19,TRBJ2-1,14,TRBD2,TGTGCCAGTAGTGCTAGCGGGAGAATAAATGAGCAGTTCTTC,CASSASGRINEQFF
.,TRBV7-9,TRBJ2-5,14,TRBD2,TGTGCCAGCAGCCCGGGACTAGCGAAAGAGACCCAGTACTTC,CASSPGLAKETQYF
many,TRBV2,TRBJ2-5,14,.,TGTGCCAGCAGTGAATCGGGCAGAGGAAAGACCCAGTACTTC,CASSESGRGKTQYF
.,TRBV6-1,TRBJ2-4,15,.,TGTGCCAGCACCCTACTGGCCCGACGGGGAAACATTCAGTACTTC,CASTLLARRGNIQYF
many,TRBV14,TRBJ2-6,15,.,TGTGCCAGCAGCCAACCTAAATCTGGGGCCAACGTCCTGACTTTC,CASSQPKSGANVLTF
.,TRBV28,TRBJ2-7,16,.,TGTGCCAGCAGTTTCTTGTTCTATAGGGATTTTGGCGAGCAGTACTTC,CASSFLFYRDFGEQYF
.,TRBV20-1,TRBJ1-6,13,TRBD1,TGCAGTGCCTTTCCCGGACAGGGTTCACCCCTCCACTTT,CSAFPGQGSPLHF
.,TRBV20-1,TRBJ2-7,14,.,TGCAGTGCTAGAGAACTAGGACGCAACAAGGAGCAGTACTTC,CSARELGRNKEQYF